Shown below are 2 T cell receptor beta chains from a single sample sequenced in a study of CD8 T cells in Susac syndrome. The authors reverse transcribed roughly 0.5 to 1 ug RNA with random hexamers. TCRdb redid the calling of the immunoSEQ multiplex PCR reads with MiXCR, one entry per CDR3 protein. The repertoire holds 100,000 to 150,000 distinct CDR3 sequences, with 93% as singletons. Sequenced sample: CD8+ T cells from PBMCs. The source of these receptors is a human donor with multiple sclerosis.

The chain employs TRBV20-1 and TRBJ2-1; D might be TRBD2 (7 bases). The CDR3 length is 15 residues. CDR1 is DFQATT, CDR2 SNEGSKA, per germline (reference sequence). V lost 1 base and J lost 4, with 14 bases in between. The DNA for the CDR3 is TGCAGTGCTAGAGTTCTAGGGGGGGCATACAATGAGCAGTTCTTC. This translates into CSARVLGGAYNEQFF.

The V call is TRBV5-6, the J call TRBJ2-5; TRBD2 might be the D (6 bases). This CDR3 has 13 amino acids. V was pared by 3 bases and J by 5 bases, with 11 bases between. Germline CDR1 reads SGHDT; CDR2 reads YYEEEE. In DNA form, the CDR3 reads TGTGCCAGCAGCTCGGCGCGGGATGAGACCCAGTACTTC. The encoded protein is CASSSARDETQYF.